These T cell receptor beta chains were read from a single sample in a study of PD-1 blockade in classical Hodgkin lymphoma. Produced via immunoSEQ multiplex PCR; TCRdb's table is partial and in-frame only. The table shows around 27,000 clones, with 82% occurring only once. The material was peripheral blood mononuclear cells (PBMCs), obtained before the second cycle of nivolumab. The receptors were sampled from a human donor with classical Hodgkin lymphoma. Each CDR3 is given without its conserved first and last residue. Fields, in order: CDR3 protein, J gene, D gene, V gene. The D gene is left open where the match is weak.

CDR3 protein: ASSYGAGPAREQF
J gene: TRBJ2-1
D gene: TRBD2
V gene: TRBV6-5

CDR3 protein: ASSSLRDMAGELF
J gene: TRBJ2-2
D gene: .
V gene: TRBV28

CDR3 protein: ASSWTGRRETQY
J gene: TRBJ2-5
D gene: TRBD1
V gene: TRBV19

CDR3 protein: AISRHRESGRISSGNTIY
J gene: TRBJ1-3
D gene: .
V gene: TRBV10-3

CDR3 protein: ASSQFGRDRTPETQY
J gene: TRBJ2-5
D gene: .
V gene: TRBV4-1

CDR3 protein: ASSQGGLAKNIQY
J gene: TRBJ2-4
D gene: .
V gene: TRBV14

CDR3 protein: ASSLGTERTQY
J gene: TRBJ2-5
D gene: .
V gene: TRBV11-2

CDR3 protein: ASHRAGKEKLF
J gene: TRBJ1-4
D gene: .
V gene: TRBV11-2

CDR3 protein: ASYHPRLAGRADTQY
J gene: TRBJ2-3
D gene: TRBD2
V gene: TRBV2

CDR3 protein: ASSSSLSLLDEQY
J gene: TRBJ2-7
D gene: .
V gene: TRBV7-8

CDR3 protein: ASSPVRGYSNQPQH
J gene: TRBJ1-5
D gene: .
V gene: TRBV18

CDR3 protein: ASSLRRHTEAF
J gene: TRBJ1-1
D gene: .
V gene: TRBV6-5

CDR3 protein: ASSPLSGQQETQY
J gene: TRBJ2-5
D gene: .
V gene: TRBV2

CDR3 protein: ASSFRTGRTIY
J gene: TRBJ1-3
D gene: .
V gene: TRBV7-2

CDR3 protein: ASSSRGPYEQY
J gene: TRBJ2-7
D gene: .
V gene: TRBV7-9

CDR3 protein: ASSRFLWTGRDEQF
J gene: TRBJ2-1
D gene: .
V gene: TRBV14

CDR3 protein: ASSGPDTTARRYYEQY
J gene: TRBJ2-7
D gene: .
V gene: TRBV2

CDR3 protein: ASSLTPWRQGRTVYGYT
J gene: TRBJ1-2
D gene: TRBD1
V gene: TRBV7-3

CDR3 protein: AIRPDGDEQY
J gene: TRBJ2-7
D gene: .
V gene: TRBV7-9

CDR3 protein: ASSAQTGSTGELF
J gene: TRBJ2-2
D gene: TRBD1
V gene: TRBV9

CDR3 protein: PSPISGNTIY
J gene: TRBJ1-3
D gene: .
V gene: TRBV6-4

CDR3 protein: ASSLDISSYEQY
J gene: TRBJ2-7
D gene: .
V gene: TRBV28

CDR3 protein: ASSWAGTHNTGELF
J gene: TRBJ2-2
D gene: .
V gene: TRBV7-9

CDR3 protein: ATSPRGGGASIQY
J gene: TRBJ2-5
D gene: .
V gene: TRBV28

CDR3 protein: AWSQGMRSYNSPLH
J gene: TRBJ1-6
D gene: .
V gene: TRBV30

CDR3 protein: ASSWTGGGTGELF
J gene: TRBJ2-2
D gene: TRBD1
V gene: TRBV7-9

CDR3 protein: ATVSGGIDNEQF
J gene: TRBJ2-1
D gene: TRBD2
V gene: TRBV28

CDR3 protein: ASSDSWANEQF
J gene: TRBJ2-1
D gene: .
V gene: TRBV6-4

CDR3 protein: ASSPLGARGAQY
J gene: TRBJ2-5
D gene: .
V gene: TRBV7-2

CDR3 protein: ASSLSTGLTNTGELF
J gene: TRBJ2-2
D gene: .
V gene: TRBV28

CDR3 protein: ASSSTILEGDYEKLF
J gene: TRBJ1-4
D gene: .
V gene: TRBV28

CDR3 protein: ASSLLGGIDTQY
J gene: TRBJ2-3
D gene: .
V gene: TRBV7-3

CDR3 protein: ASRPRTGKGYGYT
J gene: TRBJ1-2
D gene: TRBD1
V gene: TRBV7-9

CDR3 protein: ASGLTLREGETGELF
J gene: TRBJ2-2
D gene: .
V gene: TRBV12-5

CDR3 protein: ASSLEDRWHDEQY
J gene: TRBJ2-7
D gene: TRBD1
V gene: TRBV7-6

CDR3 protein: ASSSLKRVSSTDTQY
J gene: TRBJ2-3
D gene: .
V gene: TRBV7-6

CDR3 protein: ASSQAPEKLF
J gene: TRBJ1-4
D gene: .
V gene: TRBV4-3

CDR3 protein: ASSLVYQGSYEQY
J gene: TRBJ2-7
D gene: .
V gene: TRBV5-5

CDR3 protein: ASSPDRAGSSYNEQF
J gene: TRBJ2-1
D gene: TRBD2
V gene: TRBV9

CDR3 protein: ASSLAGASTDTQY
J gene: TRBJ2-3
D gene: .
V gene: TRBV7-6